This T cell receptor beta chain was documented in a study of T cells in Graves' hyperthyroidism and ophthalmopathy. At the level of the study: Before treatment of any kind, peripheral blood was taken at initial diagnosis.

Template material for amplifying TCR beta CDR3 regions consisted of RNA transcripts. The TCR CDR3 was amplified in a first-round RT-PCR using the HTBI primer set. TCRdb ran MiXCR on the multiplex PCR reads and lists one entry per CDR3 protein. The sample has some 760,000 distinct CDR3 sequences; 12% to 15% are singletons. This CDR3 has 14 residues. Between the trimmed V and J ends, which lost 8 bases and 1 base, there was a span of 15 bases. The germline CDR1 and CDR2 sequences are SEHNR and FQNEAQ (reference sequence). Notes on this clonotype: Its antigen is not known.

Findings and caveats of the study: Most thyroid clonotypes with frequency above 0.001 were detected in blood.

The source material was blood. This TCR derives from a woman aged 18-29 years with Graves' hyperthyroidism. The gene calls are TRBV7-9 and TRBJ2-7, with unresolved D. As DNA, the CDR3 is TGTGCCAGCGGGGATACGACCCTATCCTACGAGCAGTACTTC. Its protein is CASGDTTLSYEQYF.